This T cell receptor beta chain was sequenced in a study of shared clonotypes between healthy human individuals. Study conclusions and caveats: The authors expected sequencing depth to affect clonotype sharing among donors.

Of note for this clone: As yet, its antigen is unknown.

Naive-designated CD8 cells lacked CD45RO, were positively enriched for CCR7, and omitted terminally differentiated effector memory CD45RA+ cells. There were only Caucasian adults among the donors, and all lived in Nashville, Tennessee. Libraries were prepared by immunoSEQ multiplex PCR; TCRdb keeps only in-frame clonotypes and omits some of them. Seen here are some 2 million clones, about 95% observed once, and the top ten hold 1.1%. V lost 5 bases and J 6 bases, leaving 22 bases between the germline ends. This CDR3 spans 17 amino acids. CDR1 and CDR2 (germline): LGHNA, YNFKEQ. This rearrangement joins TRBV4-2 to TRBJ2-2; tentative D call: TRBD2 (7 bases). The sequence came from a man between 18 and 35 years old in good health. Sequencing was performed on naive CD8+ T cells sorted from blood. CDR3 in DNA: TGTGCCAGCAGCTATTGGGGTACGGGCGGGGGCCCCGGGGAGCTGTTTTTT. It specifies CASSYWGTGGGPGELFF.